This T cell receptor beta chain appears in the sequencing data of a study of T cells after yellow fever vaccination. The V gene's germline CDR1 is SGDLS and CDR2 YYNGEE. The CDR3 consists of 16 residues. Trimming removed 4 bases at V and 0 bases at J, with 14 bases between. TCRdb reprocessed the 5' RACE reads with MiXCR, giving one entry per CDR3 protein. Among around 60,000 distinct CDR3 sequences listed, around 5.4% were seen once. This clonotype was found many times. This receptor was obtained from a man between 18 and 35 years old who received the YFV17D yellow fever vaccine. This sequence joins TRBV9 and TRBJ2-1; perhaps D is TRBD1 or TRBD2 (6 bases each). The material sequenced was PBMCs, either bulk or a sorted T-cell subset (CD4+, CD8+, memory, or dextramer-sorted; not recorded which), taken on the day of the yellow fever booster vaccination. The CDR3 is CASSFIADSSYNEQFF. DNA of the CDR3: TGTGCCAGCAGCTTCATAGCGGACAGCTCCTACAATGAGCAGTTCTTC.